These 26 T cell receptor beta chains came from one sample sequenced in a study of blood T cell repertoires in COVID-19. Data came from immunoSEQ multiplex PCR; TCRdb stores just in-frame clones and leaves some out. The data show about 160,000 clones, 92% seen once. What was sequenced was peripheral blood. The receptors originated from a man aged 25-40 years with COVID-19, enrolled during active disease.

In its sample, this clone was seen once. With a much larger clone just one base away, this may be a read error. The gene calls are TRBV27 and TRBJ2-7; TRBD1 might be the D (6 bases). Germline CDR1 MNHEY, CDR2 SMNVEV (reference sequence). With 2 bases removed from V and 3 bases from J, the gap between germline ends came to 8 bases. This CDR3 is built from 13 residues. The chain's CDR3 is CASSLVRGYEQYF. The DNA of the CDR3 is TGTGCCAGCAGTTTAGTCAGGGGCTACGAGCAGTACTTC.

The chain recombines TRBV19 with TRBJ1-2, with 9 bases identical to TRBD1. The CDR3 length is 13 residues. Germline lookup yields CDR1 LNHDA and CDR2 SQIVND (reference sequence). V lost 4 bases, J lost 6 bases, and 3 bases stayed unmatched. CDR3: CASSTTGGHGYTF. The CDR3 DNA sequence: TGTGCCAGTAGTACGACAGGGGGTCATGGCTACACCTTC.

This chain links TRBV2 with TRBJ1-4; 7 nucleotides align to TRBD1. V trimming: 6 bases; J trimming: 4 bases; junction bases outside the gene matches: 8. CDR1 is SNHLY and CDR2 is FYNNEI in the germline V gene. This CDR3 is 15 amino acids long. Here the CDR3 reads CASRPRQGSNEKLFF. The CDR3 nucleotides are TGTGCCAGCAGACCCAGACAGGGAAGTAATGAAAAACTGTTTTTT.

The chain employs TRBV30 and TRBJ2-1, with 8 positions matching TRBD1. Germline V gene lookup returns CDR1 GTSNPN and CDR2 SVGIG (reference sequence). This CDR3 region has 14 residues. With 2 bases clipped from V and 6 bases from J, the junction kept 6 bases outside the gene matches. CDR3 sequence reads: CAWSRGQVVNEQFF. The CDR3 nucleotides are TGTGCCTGGAGTAGGGGACAGGTTGTCAATGAGCAGTTCTTC.

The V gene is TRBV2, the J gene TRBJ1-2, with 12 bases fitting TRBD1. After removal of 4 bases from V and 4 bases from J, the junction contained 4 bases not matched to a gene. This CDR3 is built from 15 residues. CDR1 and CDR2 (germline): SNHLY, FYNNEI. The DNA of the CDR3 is TGTGCCAGCAGTGCGGGGACAGGGGGCGGCTATGGCTACACCTTC. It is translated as CASSAGTGGGYGYTF. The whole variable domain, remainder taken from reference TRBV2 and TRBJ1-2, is EPEVTQTPSHQVTQMGQEVILRCVPISNHLYFYWYRQILGQKVEFLVSFYNNEISEKSEIFDDQFSVERPDGSNFTLKIRSTKLEDSAMYFCASSAGTGGGYGYTFGSGTRLTVV.

The CDR3 spells CASSQEYGFQETQYF. The CDR3 nucleotides are TGTGCCAGCAGCCAAGAATACGGGTTCCAAGAGACCCAGTACTTC. The chain carries TRBV3-1 (or the pseudogene TRBV3-2) and TRBJ2-5, with D unclear. Germline V gene data show CDR1 as LGHDT and CDR2 as YNNKEL (reference sequence). The CDR3 loop spans 15 amino acids. The germline V and J ends were trimmed by 0 bases and 1 base, with 9 bases remaining between them.

The CDR3 spells CAISQSGTGTYEQYF. Written as DNA, the CDR3 is TGTGCCATCAGTCAATCCGGGACAGGCACGTACGAGCAGTACTTC. This sequence joins TRBV10-3 and TRBJ2-7; 8 bases are a match to TRBD1. Germline V gene sequence: CDR1 ENHRY, CDR2 SYGVKD. V lost 5 bases and J lost 4; bases outside the gene matches: 10. The CDR3 is 15 amino acids.

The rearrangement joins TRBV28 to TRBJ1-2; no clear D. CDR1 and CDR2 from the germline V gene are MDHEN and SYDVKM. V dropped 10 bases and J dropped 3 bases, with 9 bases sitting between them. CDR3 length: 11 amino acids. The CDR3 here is CATGVYYGYTF. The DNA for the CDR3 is TGTGCCACGGGAGTGTACTATGGCTACACCTTC.

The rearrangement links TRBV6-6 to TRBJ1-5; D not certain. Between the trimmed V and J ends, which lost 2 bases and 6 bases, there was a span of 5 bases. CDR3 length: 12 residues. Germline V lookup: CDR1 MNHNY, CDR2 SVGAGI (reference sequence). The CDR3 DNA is TGTGCCAGCAGTTACGGCTCTCAGCCCCAGCATTTT. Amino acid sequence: CASSYGSQPQHF.

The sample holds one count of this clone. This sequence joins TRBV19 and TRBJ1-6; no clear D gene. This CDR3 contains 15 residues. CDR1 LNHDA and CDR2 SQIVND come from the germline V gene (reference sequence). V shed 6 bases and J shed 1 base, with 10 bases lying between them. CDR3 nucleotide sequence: TGTGCCAGTAGCTTGGGGAGATCCTATAATTCACCCCTCCACTTT. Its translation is CASSLGRSYNSPLHF.

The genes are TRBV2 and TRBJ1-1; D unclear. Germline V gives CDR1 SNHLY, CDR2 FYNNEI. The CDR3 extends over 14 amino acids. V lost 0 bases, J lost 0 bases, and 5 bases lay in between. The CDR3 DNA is TGTGCCAGCAGTGAAGCCATAGTGAACACTGAAGCTTTCTTT. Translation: CASSEAIVNTEAFF.

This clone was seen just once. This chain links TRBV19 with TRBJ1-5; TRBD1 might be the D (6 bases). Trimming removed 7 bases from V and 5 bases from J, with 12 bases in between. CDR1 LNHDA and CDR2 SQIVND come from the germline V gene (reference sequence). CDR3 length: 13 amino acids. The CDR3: CASTPTGHQPQHF. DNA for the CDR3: TGTGCCAGTACCCCGACAGGTCATCAGCCCCAGCATTTT.

The CDR3 bases are TGTGCCAGCAGTTTAGCCCCGCGCGCCGGGGAGCTGTTTTTT. It specifies CASSLAPRAGELFF. The genes are TRBV27 and TRBJ2-2, with D uncertain. The V gene's germline CDR1 is MNHEY and CDR2 SMNVEV (reference sequence). This CDR3 has 14 residues. Trimming pared 2 bases from V and 6 bases from J, leaving 10 bases between.

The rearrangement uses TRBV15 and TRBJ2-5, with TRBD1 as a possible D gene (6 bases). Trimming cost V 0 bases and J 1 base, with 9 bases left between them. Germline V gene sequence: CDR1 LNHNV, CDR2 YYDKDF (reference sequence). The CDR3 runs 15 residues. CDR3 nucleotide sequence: TGTGCCACCAGCAGAGATCTAGGGGGCCAAGAGACCCAGTACTTC. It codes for CATSRDLGGQETQYF.

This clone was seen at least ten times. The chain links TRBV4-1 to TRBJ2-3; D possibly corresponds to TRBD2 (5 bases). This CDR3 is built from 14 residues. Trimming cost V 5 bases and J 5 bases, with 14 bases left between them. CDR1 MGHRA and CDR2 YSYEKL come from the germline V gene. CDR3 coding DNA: TGCGCCAGCAGCGCGACCTCGGCGGGAGATACGCAGTATTTT. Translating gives CASSATSAGDTQYF.

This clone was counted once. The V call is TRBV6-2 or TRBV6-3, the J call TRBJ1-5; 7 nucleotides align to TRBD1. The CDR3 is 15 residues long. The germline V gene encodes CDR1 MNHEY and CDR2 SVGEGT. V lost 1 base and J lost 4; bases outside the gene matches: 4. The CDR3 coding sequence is TGTGCCAGCAGTTACTTGACAGGGTTAAATCAGCCCCAGCATTTT. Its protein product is CASSYLTGLNQPQHF.

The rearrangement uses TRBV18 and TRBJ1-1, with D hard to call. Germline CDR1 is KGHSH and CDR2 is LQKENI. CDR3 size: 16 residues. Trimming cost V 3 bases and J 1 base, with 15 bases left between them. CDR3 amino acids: CASSPTSESPNTEAFF. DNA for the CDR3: TGTGCCAGCTCACCGACTTCCGAATCACCGAACACTGAAGCTTTCTTT. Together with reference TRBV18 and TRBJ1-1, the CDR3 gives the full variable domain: NAGVMQNPRHLVRRRGQEARLRCSPMKGHSHVYWYRQLPEEGLKFMVYLQKENIIDESGMPKERFSAEFPKEGPSILRIQQVVRGDSAAYFCASSPTSESPNTEAFFGQGTRLTVV.

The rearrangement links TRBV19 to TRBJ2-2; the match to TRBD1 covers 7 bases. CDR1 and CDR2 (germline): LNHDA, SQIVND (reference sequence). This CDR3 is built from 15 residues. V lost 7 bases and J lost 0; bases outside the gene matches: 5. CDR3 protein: CASNPDRANTGELFF. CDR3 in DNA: TGTGCCAGTAACCCTGACAGGGCGAACACCGGGGAGCTGTTTTTT. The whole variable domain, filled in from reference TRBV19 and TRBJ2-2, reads DGGITQSPKYLFRKEGQNVTLSCEQNLNHDAMYWYRQDPGQGLRLIYYSQIVNDFQKGDIAEGYSVSREKKESFPLTVTSAQKNPTAFYLCASNPDRANTGELFFGEGSRLTVL.

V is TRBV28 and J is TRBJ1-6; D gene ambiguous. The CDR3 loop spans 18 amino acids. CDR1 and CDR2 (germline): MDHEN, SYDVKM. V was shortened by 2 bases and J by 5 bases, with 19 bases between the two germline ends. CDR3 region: CASSLERAEVLNNSPLHF. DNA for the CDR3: TGTGCCAGCAGTTTAGAACGAGCCGAGGTCCTGAATAATTCACCCCTCCACTTT.

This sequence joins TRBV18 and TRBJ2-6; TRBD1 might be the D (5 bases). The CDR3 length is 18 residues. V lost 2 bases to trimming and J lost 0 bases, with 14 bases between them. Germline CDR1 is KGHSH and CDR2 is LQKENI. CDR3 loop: CASSPTDVRVSGANVLTF. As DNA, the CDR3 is TGTGCCAGCTCACCAACAGATGTCAGGGTCTCTGGGGCCAACGTCCTGACTTTC.

The CDR3 bases are TGTGCCAGCAGTCTGCTCAGCGGTGGTAATCAGCCCCAGCATTTT. It specifies CASSLLSGGNQPQHF. The chain has TRBV27 and TRBJ1-5, with D hard to call. V was clipped by 5 bases and J by 4 bases, with 15 bases between them. The CDR3 sequence is 15 residues long. Germline loops: CDR1 MNHEY, CDR2 SMNVEV (reference sequence).

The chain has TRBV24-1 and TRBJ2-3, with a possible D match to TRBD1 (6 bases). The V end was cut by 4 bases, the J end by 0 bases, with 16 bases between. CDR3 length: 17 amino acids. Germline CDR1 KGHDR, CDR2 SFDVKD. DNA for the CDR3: TGTGCCACCAGTGAGACTACAGGGCTTGGGAGCACAGATACGCAGTATTTT. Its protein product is CATSETTGLGSTDTQYF.

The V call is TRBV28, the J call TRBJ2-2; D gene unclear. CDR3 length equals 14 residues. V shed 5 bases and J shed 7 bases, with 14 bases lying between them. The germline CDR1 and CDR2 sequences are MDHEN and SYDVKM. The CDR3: CASSTFGVGGELFF. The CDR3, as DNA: TGTGCCAGCAGTACATTTGGAGTGGGCGGGGAGCTGTTTTTT.

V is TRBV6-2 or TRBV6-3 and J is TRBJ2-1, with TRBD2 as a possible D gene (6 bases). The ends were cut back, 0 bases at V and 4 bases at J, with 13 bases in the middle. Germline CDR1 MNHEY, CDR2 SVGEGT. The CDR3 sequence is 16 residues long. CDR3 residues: CASSYSGPGGYNEQFF. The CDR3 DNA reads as TGTGCCAGCAGTTACTCAGGGCCCGGGGGTTACAATGAGCAGTTCTTC.

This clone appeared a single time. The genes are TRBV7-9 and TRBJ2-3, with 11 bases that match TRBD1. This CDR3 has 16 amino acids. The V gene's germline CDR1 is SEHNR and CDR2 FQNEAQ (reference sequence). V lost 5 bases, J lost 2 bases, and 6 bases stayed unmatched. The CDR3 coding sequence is TGTGCCAGCAGCAGAGGACAGGGGGCGGCCACAGATACGCAGTATTTT. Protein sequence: CASSRGQGAATDTQYF.

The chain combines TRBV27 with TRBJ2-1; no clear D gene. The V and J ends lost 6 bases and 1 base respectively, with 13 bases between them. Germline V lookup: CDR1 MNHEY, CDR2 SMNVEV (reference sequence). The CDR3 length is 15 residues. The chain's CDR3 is CASRLSPGSYNEQFF. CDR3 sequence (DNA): TGTGCCAGCAGGCTTAGCCCCGGTTCCTACAATGAGCAGTTCTTC.